These 16 T cell receptor beta chains came from one sample sequenced in a study of OX40 agonist ivuxolimab in advanced cancers. Preparation of the library involved the immunoSEQ multiplex PCR assay. TCRdb stores this immuneACCESS table with in-frame sequences only. Part of the clones is absent; in the studies checked, under half of the shortfall reflects unresolved V genes, and no reason is known for the rest. The sample profile shows tens of thousands of clones; approximately 90% of them were found once. Clones ranked in the top ten supply around 2.3% of the sample. The material sequenced was CD4+ or CD8+ T cells sorted from blood, taken in a trial of the OX40 agonist ivuxolimab. Receptors originate from an adult with an advanced solid tumor such as melanoma, head and neck, liver or kidney cancer.

The chain has TRBV7-9 and TRBJ2-3; D may be TRBD1 (6 bases). This CDR3 has 16 residues. Germline V lookup: CDR1 SEHNR, CDR2 FQNEAQ (reference sequence). Trimming removed 3 bases from V and 0 bases from J, with 13 bases in between. The CDR3 reads CASSFRPGASTDTQYF. CDR3 in DNA: TGTGCCAGCAGCTTCCGTCCAGGGGCTAGCACAGATACGCAGTATTTT.

The CDR3 coding sequence is TGTGCCAGCACCCTGCTTGGCCCGGAGGGGACAGATACGCAGTATTTT. Amino acid sequence: CASTLLGPEGTDTQYF. The chain joins TRBV5-5 to TRBJ2-3; D is possibly TRBD2 (6 bases). This CDR3 spans 16 amino acids. Trimming took off 6 bases at V and 3 bases at J, with 20 bases between the two ends. Germline CDR1 SGHKS, CDR2 YYEKEE (reference sequence).

This sequence joins TRBV19 and TRBJ2-1; TRBD1 aligns across 10 bases. The CDR3 loop spans 16 amino acids. With 6 bases clipped from V and 6 bases from J, the junction kept 11 bases outside the gene matches. Germline V gene lookup returns CDR1 LNHDA and CDR2 SQIVND (reference sequence). The CDR3 DNA follows: TGTGCCAGTAGGGGGGAAGGGACAGGGGTCCCCAATGAGCAGTTCTTC. This codes for CASRGEGTGVPNEQFF.

The chain is built from TRBV6-5 and TRBJ2-1; 7 bases map to TRBD2. This CDR3 spans 11 amino acids. CDR1 is MNHEY, CDR2 SVGAGI, per germline. V dropped 11 bases and J dropped 8; count of bases not matched to a gene: 6. The CDR3 protein is CASAGFDEQFF. The CDR3 coding sequence is TGTGCCTCAGCGGGATTTGATGAGCAGTTCTTC.

The chain couples TRBV4-2 to TRBJ2-1; the match to TRBD2 covers 7 bases. Germline loops: CDR1 LGHNA, CDR2 YNFKEQ. Trimming at V came to 4 bases and at J to 2 bases, leaving 8 bases not matched to a gene. The CDR3 has 16 amino acids. The CDR3 nucleotides are TGTGCCAGCAGCCGAGGAACCGGGACTACCTACAATGAGCAGTTCTTC. Protein: CASSRGTGTTYNEQFF.

This clone was detected a few times. V and J are TRBV28 and TRBJ2-1; 7 bases match TRBD1. With 5 bases clipped from V and 0 bases from J, the junction kept 4 bases outside the gene matches. The CDR3 extends over 15 amino acids. Germline assignment: CDR1 MDHEN and CDR2 SYDVKM. The CDR3 nucleotides are TGTGCCAGCAGTGGCCGGGACAGCTCCTACAATGAGCAGTTCTTC. Amino acid sequence: CASSGRDSSYNEQFF.

Details on this clone: One end of the junction is discordant with germline, which a read error may explain. The chain employs TRBV7-8 and TRBJ1-3; maybe TRBD1 (5 bases). This CDR3 has 16 amino acids. Germline V lookup: CDR1 SGHVS, CDR2 FQNEAQ. The CDR3 protein is CASSPTGQTAGNTVYF. In nucleotides, the CDR3 is TGTGCCAGCAGCCCGACGGGGCAGACGGCGGGAAACACCGTATATTTT.

This chain uses TRBV7-2 with TRBJ2-7; TRBD2 matches at 8 bases. The length of the CDR3 is 13 residues. The germline V gene encodes CDR1 SGHTA and CDR2 FQGNSA. With 2 bases clipped from V and 5 bases from J, the junction kept 2 bases outside the gene matches. This chain's CDR3 is CASSLSGGDEQYF. The CDR3 nucleotides are TGTGCCAGCAGCTTATCCGGGGGGGACGAGCAGTACTTC.

This clone was seen a few times. This sequence joins TRBV2 and TRBJ2-7, with D possibly TRBD2 on 6 matching bases. Trimming shortened V by 4 bases and J by 5 bases, and 15 bases separated the two germline ends. Germline V gene sequence: CDR1 SNHLY, CDR2 FYNNEI. This CDR3 has 14 residues. In nucleotides, the CDR3 is TGTGCCAGCAGTGTTTCCCTATTAGCGGACGAGCAGTACTTC. Amino acids: CASSVSLLADEQYF.

The V gene is TRBV5-1, the J gene TRBJ1-2; no definite D call. The CDR3 sequence is 15 residues long. V lost 1 base to trimming and J lost 5 bases, with 15 bases between them. Looked up from germline, CDR1 is SGHRS and CDR2 is YFSETQ. As DNA, the CDR3 is TGCGCCAGCAGCTTGAAGAAGGCTTCCAGTTATGGCTACACCTTC. It encodes CASSLKKASSYGYTF.

V gene TRBV27 combines with J gene TRBJ2-5; D not resolved. The CDR3 is made up of 14 amino acids. V lost 5 bases, J lost 5 bases, and 15 bases lay in between. Germline V gene sequence: CDR1 MNHEY, CDR2 SMNVEV (reference sequence). The DNA for the CDR3 is TGTGCCAGCAGTCCGATCGACCCGGGTGAGACCCAGTACTTC. Translation gives CASSPIDPGETQYF.

The chain has TRBV7-9 and TRBJ1-1; unclear D gene. This CDR3 region has 12 residues. Trimming removed 3 bases at V and 10 bases at J, with 12 bases between. The germline V gene encodes CDR1 SEHNR and CDR2 FQNEAQ (reference sequence). The CDR3: CASSLSAAGAFF. The CDR3 DNA follows: TGTGCCAGCAGCTTGTCGGCGGCCGGAGCTTTCTTT.

This chain uses TRBV19 with TRBJ2-2; no definite D call. V gave up 3 bases and J gave up 8 bases, with 7 bases separating them. The V gene's germline CDR1 is LNHDA and CDR2 SQIVND (reference sequence). The CDR3 length is 12 residues. The CDR3 sequence is CASSIVGGELFF. CDR3 sequence (DNA): TGTGCCAGTAGTATTGTAGGGGGGGAGCTGTTTTTT.

This rearrangement joins TRBV5-1 to TRBJ1-5, with D possibly being TRBD1 (5 bases). The germline CDR1 and CDR2 sequences are SGHRS and YFSETQ. The V and J ends lost 8 bases and 4 bases respectively, with 19 bases between them. This CDR3 region has 15 residues. The CDR3, as DNA: TGCGCCAGAGTAACAGGCCCGGAGCCGAATCAGCCCCAGCATTTT. Translating it yields CARVTGPEPNQPQHF.

The rearrangement joins TRBV6-5 to TRBJ2-7, with TRBD1 identical over 12 bases. CDR1 is MNHEY, CDR2 SVGAGI, per germline. Trimming at V came to 5 bases and at J to 5 bases, leaving 4 bases not matched to a gene. This CDR3 contains 14 residues. CDR3 in DNA: TGTGCCAGCAGTATTGGGACAGGGGGCAACGAGCAGTACTTC. Protein product: CASSIGTGGNEQYF.

The chain uses TRBV6-1 and TRBJ1-1; the D is unclear. The CDR3 extends over 13 amino acids. The V end was cut by 1 base, the J end by 8 bases, with 11 bases between. Germline CDR1 is MNHNS and CDR2 is SASEGT. As DNA, the CDR3 is TGTGCCAGCAGTGAAGATGTCACATCAGAAGCTTTCTTT. It codes for CASSEDVTSEAFF.